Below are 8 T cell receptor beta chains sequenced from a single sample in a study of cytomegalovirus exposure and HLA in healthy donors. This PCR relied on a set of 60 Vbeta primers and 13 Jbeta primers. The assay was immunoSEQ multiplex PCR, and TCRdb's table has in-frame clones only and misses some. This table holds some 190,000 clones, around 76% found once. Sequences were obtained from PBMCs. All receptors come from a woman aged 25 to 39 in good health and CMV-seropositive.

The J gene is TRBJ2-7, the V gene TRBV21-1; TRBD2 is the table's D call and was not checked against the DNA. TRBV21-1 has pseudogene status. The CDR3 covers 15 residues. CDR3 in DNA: TGTGCCAGCAGCGACAGAGCGGGGGGCACTTACGAGCAGTACTTC. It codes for CASSDRAGGTYEQYF.

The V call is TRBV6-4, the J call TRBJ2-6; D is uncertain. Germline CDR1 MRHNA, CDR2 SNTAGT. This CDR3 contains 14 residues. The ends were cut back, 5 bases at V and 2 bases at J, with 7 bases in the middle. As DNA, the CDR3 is TGTGCCAGCAGTCCCCAGGCTGGGGCCAACGTCCTGACTTTC. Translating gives CASSPQAGANVLTF.

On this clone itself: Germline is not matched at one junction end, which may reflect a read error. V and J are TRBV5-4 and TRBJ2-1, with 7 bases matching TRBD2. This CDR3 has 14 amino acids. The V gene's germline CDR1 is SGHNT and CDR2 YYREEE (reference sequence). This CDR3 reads CAGSLVGGVDEQFF. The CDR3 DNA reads TGTGCCGGCAGCTTGGTGGGGGGGGTGGATGAGCAGTTCTTC.

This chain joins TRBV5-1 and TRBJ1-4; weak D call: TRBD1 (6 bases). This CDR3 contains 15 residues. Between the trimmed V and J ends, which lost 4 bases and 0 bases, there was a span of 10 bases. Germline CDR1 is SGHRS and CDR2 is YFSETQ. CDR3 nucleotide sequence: TGCGCCAGCAGCCGGGACACTACAACTAATGAAAAACTGTTTTTT. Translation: CASSRDTTTNEKLFF.

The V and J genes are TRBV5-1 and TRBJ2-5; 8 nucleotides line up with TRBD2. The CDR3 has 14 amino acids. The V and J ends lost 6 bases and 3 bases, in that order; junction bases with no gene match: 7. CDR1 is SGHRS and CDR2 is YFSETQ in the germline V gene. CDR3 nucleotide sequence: TGCGCCAGCACCGTGGGGCGGGGGGAAGAGACCCAGTACTTC. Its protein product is CASTVGRGEETQYF.

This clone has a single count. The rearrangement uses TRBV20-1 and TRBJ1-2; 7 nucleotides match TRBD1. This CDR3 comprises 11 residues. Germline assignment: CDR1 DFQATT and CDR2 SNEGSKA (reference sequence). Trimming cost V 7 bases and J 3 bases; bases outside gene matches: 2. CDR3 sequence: CSVGTDYGYTF. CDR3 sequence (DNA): TGCAGTGTCGGGACAGACTATGGCTACACCTTC.

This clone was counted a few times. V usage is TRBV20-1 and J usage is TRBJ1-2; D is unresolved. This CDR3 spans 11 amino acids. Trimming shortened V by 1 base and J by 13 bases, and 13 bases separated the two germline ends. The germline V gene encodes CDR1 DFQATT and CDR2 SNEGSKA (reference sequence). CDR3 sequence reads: CSARVKRGSTF. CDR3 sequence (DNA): TGCAGTGCTAGAGTAAAACGGGGATCCACCTTC.

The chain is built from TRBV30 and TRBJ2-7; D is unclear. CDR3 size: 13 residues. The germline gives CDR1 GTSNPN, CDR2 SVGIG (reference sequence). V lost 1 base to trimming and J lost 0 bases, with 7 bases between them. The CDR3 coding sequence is TGTGCCTGGAGTGACGGAGCCTCCTACGAGCAGTACTTC. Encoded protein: CAWSDGASYEQYF.